This is a list of T cell receptor beta chains from one sample in a study of molecular identifiers for immune sequencing clone quantification. TCRdb passed the PCR reads through MiXCR, listing each CDR3 protein once. The table lists over 100,000 distinct CDR3 sequences, around 37% of them singletons. The sequenced sample consisted of naive CD8+ T cells from blood, with Jurkat cell RNA spiked in. These receptors all come from a human donor in good health. Some libraries in this study had Jurkat cell RNA spiked in. Both conserved end residues are trimmed from each CDR3. Each record gives: J gene, D gene, CDR3 length, V gene, CDR3 protein. A D gene is named only where the DNA matches it firmly.

TRBJ2-3 | TRBD2 | 12 | TRBV25-1 | ASRLAGGGDTQY
TRBJ2-7 | . | 9 | TRBV6-2/TRBV6-3 | ASSWGDEQY
TRBJ2-7 | . | 13 | TRBV7-2 | ASSPPTSPPYEQD
TRBJ2-7 | . | 12 | TRBV20-1 | SAQGEGGVGEQY
TRBJ2-3 | . | 14 | TRBV7-9 | ASSLGHLQAGDTQY
TRBJ2-5 | . | 12 | TRBV28 | ASSLQDGGKTQY
TRBJ2-7 | . | 14 | TRBV28 | ASLEVQGSFSHEQY
TRBJ1-1 | . | 9 | TRBV12-3/TRBV12-4 | ASGPYTEVF
TRBJ2-3 | TRBD2 | 15 | TRBV10-1 | ASSDIAGGPSADTQY
TRBJ1-1 | . | 10 | TRBV29-1 | SVGKGSTEAF
TRBJ1-2 | TRBD1 | 12 | TRBV7-9 | ASSLVGGHYGYT
TRBJ2-7 | TRBD1 | 13 | TRBV28 | ASSLGQGAVYEQY
TRBJ2-1 | TRBD2 | 16 | TRBV2 | ASSPELAGGPVYNEQF
TRBJ2-3 | TRBD2 | 17 | TRBV14 | ASSQGRGLAGGPWDTQY
TRBJ2-7 | . | 14 | TRBV6-5 | ASSRQHQGLTYEQY
TRBJ2-3 | . | 13 | TRBV12-3/TRBV12-4 | ASSLVRRLTDTQY
TRBJ2-3 | TRBD2 | 14 | TRBV4-3 | ASSQESGSLTDTQY
TRBJ2-1 | . | 10 | TRBV5-1 | ASSLNLDEQF
TRBJ1-4 | . | 15 | TRBV4-1 | AGSQSPLQGKKEKLF
TRBJ2-3 | . | 14 | TRBV7-2 | ASSFRWLDLTDTQY
TRBJ1-2 | TRBD1 | 16 | TRBV7-2 | ASSLSPGQPESGYGYT
TRBJ1-5 | . | 11 | TRBV25-1 | ASRESTGSPQH
TRBJ2-1 | TRBD2 | 17 | TRBV5-6 | ASSPGTSGGALPYNEQF
TRBJ1-1 | TRBD1 | 15 | TRBV7-9 | ASKPGQGAPTNTEAS
TRBJ2-5 | . | 12 | TRBV28 | ASSWKGVQETQY
TRBJ2-2 | . | 10 | TRBV19 | ASLRGTGELF
TRBJ2-1 | . | 10 | TRBV11-2 | ASSRSSHEQF
TRBJ2-1 | . | 12 | TRBV14 | ASSIWDGNLEQF
TRBJ2-3 | . | 13 | TRBV7-9 | ASSLAGGNTDTQY
TRBJ2-2 | . | 13 | TRBV24-1 | ATRVGRVNTGELF
TRBJ1-5 | TRBD1 | 12 | TRBV20-1 | SATTGDSNQPQH
TRBJ2-1 | TRBD1 | 13 | TRBV25-1 | ASSDTGQTYNEQF
TRBJ2-7 | . | 11 | TRBV6-2/TRBV6-3 | ASSYLGTYEQY
TRBJ1-5 | TRBD1 | 11 | TRBV7-9 | ASSSINRDSII
TRBJ2-1 | . | 10 | TRBV29-1 | SVEEVYNEQF
TRBJ2-3 | TRBD1 | 15 | TRBV7-2 | ASSFITNRGGTDTQY
TRBJ2-3 | TRBD1 | 13 | TRBV7-2 | ASSPGQGASDTQY
TRBJ1-5 | . | 12 | TRBV7-9 | ASSSTLGTQPQH
TRBJ1-4 | TRBD1 | 16 | TRBV4-2 | ASSQLGTGVLTNEKQF
TRBJ1-2 | . | 13 | TRBV9 | ASSPPAGTNYGYT